One sample yielded the 24 T cell receptor beta chains listed below, sequenced in a study of blood T cell repertoires in COVID-19. The method was immunoSEQ multiplex PCR; TCRdb's version includes in-frame clones alone and lacks a portion of them. Of 180,000 or so clones in the sample, 80% to 90% were seen once. Sequencing was performed on peripheral blood. The receptors derive from a man in his fifties or sixties with acute or convalescent COVID-19.

This chain uses TRBV9 with TRBJ2-3; D not resolved. Per germline, CDR1 SGDLS and CDR2 YYNGEE. V was trimmed by 3 bases and J by 4 bases, leaving 12 bases between them. The CDR3 totals 14 residues. This chain's CDR3 is CASSATDRADTQYF. The CDR3 region has the DNA TGTGCCAGCAGCGCAACCGATAGAGCAGATACGCAGTATTTT.

The chain uses TRBV4-1 and TRBJ2-3; 9 bases match TRBD1. The V gene's germline CDR1 is MGHRA and CDR2 YSYEKL. This CDR3 is built from 17 residues. The V segment lost 0 bases and the J segment 4 bases; nucleotides outside the gene matches: 8. The CDR3 DNA follows: TGCGCCAGCAGCCAAGATCGGGGGACAGGGTGGGCAGATACGCAGTATTTT. This codes for CASSQDRGTGWADTQYF.

The genes are TRBV5-6 and TRBJ2-7; 9 bases map to TRBD1. V lost 4 bases, J lost 0 bases, and 8 bases stayed unmatched. This CDR3 is built from 16 residues. Germline assignment: CDR1 SGHDT and CDR2 YYEEEE. The CDR3 region is CASSGTGGTFSYEQYF. The CDR3 DNA reads TGTGCCAGCAGCGGCACAGGGGGCACTTTCTCCTACGAGCAGTACTTC.

The chain combines TRBV21-1 with TRBJ1-2; the table's D call, TRBD1, has no DNA check behind it. TRBV21-1 is noted as a pseudogene. This CDR3 has 17 amino acids. The CDR3 loop is CASSAQDGQGTNYGYTF. The CDR3 DNA is TGTGCCAGCAGCGCCCAGGACGGACAGGGGACTAACTATGGCTACACCTTC.

The CDR3 here is CAWSNKGGQGRLREQYF. The CDR3 bases are TGTGCCTGGAGCAACAAAGGGGGACAGGGGAGACTTCGGGAGCAGTACTTC. The J gene is TRBJ2-7, the V gene TRBV30; 10 bases fit TRBD1. After removal of 3 bases from V and 7 bases from J, the junction contained 18 bases not matched to a gene. The CDR3 has 17 residues. Germline assignment: CDR1 GTSNPN and CDR2 SVGIG (reference sequence).

The CDR3 loop is CASSYPYLAGAHEQYF. The CDR3 region has the DNA TGTGCCAGCAGTTACCCGTATCTGGCGGGAGCCCACGAGCAGTACTTC. This chain connects TRBV6-2 or TRBV6-3 to TRBJ2-7; 7 positions agree with TRBD2. Germline values: CDR1 MNHEY, CDR2 SVGEGT. Trimming cost V 2 bases and J 5 bases; bases outside gene matches: 12. The CDR3 length is 16 residues.

This chain links TRBV12-3 or TRBV12-4 with TRBJ2-7, with 11 bases lining up with TRBD2. CDR3 length: 13 amino acids. The V gene end was trimmed by 8 bases and the J gene end by 9 bases; junction bases not matched to a gene: 9. CDR3 sequence: CASRTSGSPGQYF. In nucleotides, the CDR3 is TGTGCCAGCCGAACTAGCGGGAGTCCTGGGCAGTACTTC.

V usage is TRBV2 and J usage is TRBJ2-1; weak D call: TRBD2 (5 bases). The CDR3 sequence is 20 residues long. CDR1 SNHLY and CDR2 FYNNEI come from the germline V gene. The V end lost 7 bases, the J end lost 4 bases, and 32 bases lay between the germline ends. The CDR3 DNA follows: TGTGCCAGCACCCCCTTGAGGACCGCCATCGGGGAGCGAAAATACAATGAGCAGTTCTTC. Amino acids: CASTPLRTAIGERKYNEQFF.

The chain carries TRBV19 and TRBJ1-5, with D hard to call. The V and J ends lost 3 bases and 3 bases respectively, with 6 bases between them. This CDR3 is built from 13 residues. CDR1 and CDR2 (germline): LNHDA, SQIVND (reference sequence). The CDR3 protein is CASSIAANQPQHF. CDR3 nucleotides: TGTGCCAGTAGTATCGCGGCCAATCAGCCCCAGCATTTT.

The rearrangement links TRBV10-3 to TRBJ2-7; 14 nucleotides align to TRBD2. With 7 bases clipped from V and 5 bases from J, the junction kept 10 bases outside the gene matches. Looked up from germline, CDR1 is ENHRY and CDR2 is SYGVKD. This CDR3 has 16 residues. The chain's CDR3 is CAINPGTSGRGHEQYF. CDR3 nucleotide sequence: TGTGCCATCAACCCCGGGACTAGCGGGAGAGGCCACGAGCAGTACTTC.

The chain carries TRBV9 and TRBJ2-2, with TRBD1 identical over 7 bases. Germline CDR1 is SGDLS and CDR2 is YYNGEE. CDR3 length equals 17 residues. V lost 4 bases and J lost 1; bases outside the gene matches: 10. The CDR3 DNA is TGTGCCAGCAGCATAAACCGACAGGGAATGAACACCGGGGAGCTGTTTTTT. It yields the protein CASSINRQGMNTGELFF.

The chain carries TRBV4-2 and TRBJ1-2, with D hard to call. V lost 0 bases and J 2 bases, leaving 10 bases between the germline ends. Germline V CDR1 and CDR2: LGHNA, YNFKEQ. This CDR3 has 15 residues. In DNA, the CDR3 is TGTGCCAGCAGCCAAGAATCGTCGGGAAACTATGGCTACACCTTC. Translating gives CASSQESSGNYGYTF.

J is TRBJ2-2 and V is TRBV6-6; TRBD1 matches 9 bases. Germline V gene data show CDR1 as MNHNY and CDR2 as SVGAGI (reference sequence). J was trimmed by 4 bases and V by 6 bases; bases with no gene match: 9. The CDR3 spans 16 residues. CDR3 bases: TGTGCCAGCAGACCCTCCGGGACAGGGCGCACCGGGGAGCTGTTTTTT. It is translated as CASRPSGTGRTGELFF.

V is TRBV30 and J is TRBJ1-5; D is unresolved. The CDR3 contains 12 residues. Germline V gene lookup returns CDR1 GTSNPN and CDR2 SVGIG (reference sequence). Trimming removed 2 bases at V and 9 bases at J, with 11 bases between. CDR3 residues: CAWSRTAGPQHF. CDR3 sequence (DNA): TGTGCCTGGAGTCGGACTGCCGGGCCCCAGCATTTT.

V is TRBV19 and J is TRBJ2-1, with D possibly being TRBD2 (5 bases). The V end was cut by 6 bases, the J end by 12 bases, with 21 bases between. The CDR3 has 14 residues. The germline CDR1 and CDR2 sequences are LNHDA and SQIVND (reference sequence). CDR3 amino acids: CASSSKEGRSGQFF. Here the CDR3 DNA reads TGTGCCAGTAGCTCGAAAGAGGGTAGGAGCGGGCAGTTCTTC.

This chain links TRBV4-1 with TRBJ2-7; TRBD2 agrees at 8 bases. The CDR3 loop spans 15 amino acids. The V gene's germline CDR1 is MGHRA and CDR2 YSYEKL. V was pared by 0 bases and J by 0 bases, with 1 base of the junction left unmatched. The CDR3 reads CASSQDRGGSYEQYF. DNA for the CDR3: TGCGCCAGCAGCCAAGATCGGGGGGGCTCCTACGAGCAGTACTTC.

This rearrangement joins TRBV5-1 to TRBJ1-2, with D uncertain. Germline assignment: CDR1 SGHRS and CDR2 YFSETQ. V was shortened by 0 bases and J by 6 bases, with 12 bases between the two germline ends. The CDR3 runs to 14 residues. CDR3 DNA: TGCGCCAGCAGCTTGGAAGTCCTAGCCCATGGCTACACCTTC. As protein: CASSLEVLAHGYTF.

The CDR3 reads CASSVGTSGKSSYNEQFF. The DNA of the CDR3 is TGTGCCAGCAGCGTAGGGACTAGCGGGAAGAGCTCCTACAATGAGCAGTTCTTC. This chain connects TRBV9 to TRBJ2-1; 12 bases are shared with TRBD2. The germline gives CDR1 SGDLS, CDR2 YYNGEE. The CDR3 runs 18 residues. With V trimmed by 0 bases and J by 0 bases, 4 bases remained unmatched.

The rearrangement joins TRBV19 to TRBJ2-7, with 7 bases matching TRBD1. The V gene's germline CDR1 is LNHDA and CDR2 SQIVND (reference sequence). The CDR3 is 11 residues long. V lost 9 bases, J lost 4 bases, and 3 bases stayed unmatched. The CDR3: CASRGMYEQYF. CDR3 sequence (DNA): TGTGCCAGCAGGGGGATGTACGAGCAGTACTTC.

The rearrangement uses TRBV15 and TRBJ2-7; 11 bases are shared with TRBD1. The CDR3 has 16 amino acids. Trimming at V came to 4 bases and at J to 2 bases, leaving 7 bases not matched to a gene. Germline V lookup: CDR1 LNHNV, CDR2 YYDKDF (reference sequence). The CDR3 DNA sequence: TGTGCCACCAGCAACGTGGGGACAGGGGGTACCTACGAGCAGTACTTC. Amino acids: CATSNVGTGGTYEQYF.

J is TRBJ1-5 and V is TRBV18, with TRBD1 matching 7 bases. Losses at the gene ends were 5 bases for V and 3 bases for J; bases not matched to a gene: 16. Germline V CDR1 and CDR2: KGHSH, LQKENI. This CDR3 has 18 residues. CDR3 nucleotides: TGTGCCAGCTCATCTGCCCTAACAGGGGCGGGGAACAATCAGCCCCAGCATTTT. It encodes CASSSALTGAGNNQPQHF.

The chain recombines TRBV7-9 with TRBJ1-2, with 8 bases that match TRBD1. This CDR3 is built from 14 residues. Germline V CDR1 and CDR2: SEHNR, FQNEAQ (reference sequence). Trimming cost V 5 bases and J 6 bases; bases outside gene matches: 8. The CDR3 DNA sequence: TGTGCCAGCAGCCCCGACAGGGGAATAAATGGCTACACCTTC. Its protein is CASSPDRGINGYTF.

The CDR3 DNA reads as TGCGCCAGCAGCTTTGGGACTAGCGTGACCGGGGAGCTGTTTTTT. Translated: CASSFGTSVTGELFF. The rearrangement links TRBV4-1 to TRBJ2-2; 10 bases map to TRBD2. V dropped 5 bases and J dropped 5; count of bases not matched to a gene: 5. The germline V gene encodes CDR1 MGHRA and CDR2 YSYEKL. The CDR3 loop spans 15 amino acids.

The J gene is TRBJ1-1, the V gene TRBV3-1 (or the pseudogene TRBV3-2); D gene unclear. The V gene's germline CDR1 is LGHDT and CDR2 YNNKEL (reference sequence). V was trimmed by 1 base and J by 11 bases, leaving 14 bases between them. The CDR3 contains 13 residues. CDR3 sequence: CASSQAGDMSAFF. CDR3 nucleotide sequence: TGTGCCAGCAGCCAAGCGGGAGACATGTCGGCTTTCTTT.